The present TCR beta chain was sequenced within a study of intratumoral heterogeneity in liver cancer. For the wider study: In the full roughly 13-patient cohort, the median age was about 63 years and the majority of patients were male. To investigate intratumor heterogeneity, the study integrated RNA-seq, DNA sequencing, TCR-seq and SNP array data drawn from multiple regions of hepatocellular carcinoma specimens. A total of 70 to 80 multiregional samples from 15 or so HCC patients, consisting of approximately 49 tumoral and 20 or so adjacent nontumoral regions, were included in the overall cohort.

The H label marked samples taken from distinct, geographically separated regions of the hepatocellular carcinoma nodule. All patients had early-stage hepatocellular carcinoma and received no therapy before surgical resection. None of the sampled areas showed macroscopic evidence of necrosis or hemorrhage. Multiple regions from a couple of patients were subjected to TCR sequencing (ImmunoSeq). Frozen resection tissue samples were collected at least 1 cm apart from each other. Genomic DNA was isolated from bulk tissue with the DNeasy blood and tissue kit. Including cysteine and phenylalanine, the CDR3 has 13 amino acids. Of the read, only the CDR3 DNA is kept; its 39 bases are in frame from base 1. Deletion took 8 bases off V and 8 bases off J, with a span of 18 bases between the germline ends. From the germline V gene, CDR1 is SNHLY and CDR2 is FYNNEI. General study outcomes and caveats: A relatively low patient number and under-sampled tumor-infiltrating lymphocyte representation were acknowledged by the authors as limitations. No significant difference in overall T cell clonality was found between tumor regions within either sequenced patient. According to the report, TCR sequencing confirmed the RNA-seq-based estimates of regional differences in tumor-infiltrating lymphocyte burden. In every sequenced patient, tumor region b showed significantly fewer unique T-cell clonal expansions than tumor region a.

On this clone itself: Its antigen target is currently unknown. No much larger clone exists at a distance of one base, and base qualities are not known.

Using the immunoSEQ assay, the TCR beta chain CDR3 regions were sequenced from genomic DNA. Primers annealing to V and J segments amplified rearranged VDJ segments. In the paper's pipeline: The ImmunoSeq Analyzer software was used to calculate clonality and richness metrics. To find clones with differing abundance between regions, Fisher's exact test was applied together with a beta-binomial method for extra stringency. TCRdb limited this immuneACCESS table to in-frame rearrangements with V and J called. A share of clones is missing; checked studies link under half to unresolved V genes, and the rest is unexplained. The V and J calls and clone size come from that table; D and trimming were worked out from the DNA. The sample table lists thousands of clones, around half of them with a count of one. The ten top clones hold 26% of the sample.

The clonotype comes from a man between 65 and 85 years old with hepatocellular carcinoma. Here the sequenced sample was tumor tissue, taken before any cancer treatment. The rearranged segments are TRBV2 and TRBJ1-1, with a tentative D gene TRBD1 over 5 matching bases. The sequenced DNA is TGTGCCAGCCCCGGGGGTGTCGACTTAGAAGCTTTCTTT. The translation is CASPGGVDLEAFF. Extended through the reference TRBV2 and TRBJ1-1 proteins, this CDR3 yields the full variable domain: EPEVTQTPSHQVTQMGQEVILRCVPISNHLYFYWYRQILGQKVEFLVSFYNNEISEKSEIFDDQFSVERPDGSNFTLKIRSTKLEDSAMYFCASPGGVDLEAFFGQGTRLTVV.